These 29 T cell receptor beta chains were all obtained from the same sample, sequenced in a study of T-cell reconstitution after alpha-beta-depleted transplantation in children. Unique molecular identifiers were used in preparing the TCRbeta library. TCRdb independently ran MiXCR on the PCR reads; one entry per CDR3 protein. The profile covers a few hundred thousand distinct CDR3 sequences, with roughly a quarter appearing a single time and about 35% taken by the ten largest. The input for sequencing was PBMCs, taken before TCRalphabeta/CD19-depleted stem cell transplant. The receptors were gathered from a boy under two years old with Wiskott-Aldrich syndrome, due to receive a stem cell transplant.

The chain is built from TRBV19 and TRBJ2-7, with 8 nucleotides matching TRBD2. This CDR3 comprises 16 residues. Per the germline V gene, CDR1 is LNHDA and CDR2 is SQIVND (reference sequence). V was clipped by 1 base and J by 5 bases; unmatched bases: 10. CDR3 amino acids: CASSIGGREGRHEQYF. The CDR3 bases are TGTGCCAGTAGTATAGGAGGTCGGGAGGGCCGCCACGAGCAGTACTTC.

This chain connects TRBV6-2 or TRBV6-3 to TRBJ2-5; D call uncertain. Trimming removed 0 bases from V and 1 base from J, with 9 bases in between. The CDR3 runs to 15 residues. Germline-derived CDR1 and CDR2 are MNHEY and SVGEGT. The CDR3 nucleotides are TGTGCCAGCAGTTACTCGGCGGCAGGCCAAGAGACCCAGTACTTC. This sequence encodes CASSYSAAGQETQYF.

The chain uses TRBV7-8 and TRBJ2-1; D remains unclear. Germline assignment: CDR1 SGHVS and CDR2 FQNEAQ. V lost 0 bases, J lost 3 bases, and 6 bases lay in between. This CDR3 has 14 residues. The CDR3 reads CASSLAYSYNEQFF. CDR3 coding DNA: TGTGCCAGCAGCTTAGCCTACAGCTACAATGAGCAGTTCTTC.

V is TRBV20-1 and J is TRBJ1-1, with a possible D match to TRBD1 (5 bases). CDR3 size: 14 residues. Between the trimmed V and J ends, which lost 0 bases and 7 bases, there was a span of 15 bases. Germline values: CDR1 DFQATT, CDR2 SNEGSKA (reference sequence). The CDR3 DNA sequence: TGCAGTGCTAGAGACACAGGTAGCAGCATTGAAGCTTTCTTT. It codes for CSARDTGSSIEAFF.

This clonotype was counted a few times. The gene calls are TRBV4-2 and TRBJ2-5; TRBD2 agrees at 10 bases. Germline CDR1 and CDR2: LGHNA and YNFKEQ. This CDR3 has 14 amino acids. V gave up 0 bases and J gave up 6 bases; unmatched junction bases: 1. CDR3 sequence: CASSQELAGQTQYF. The CDR3 nucleotides read TGTGCCAGCAGCCAAGAACTAGCGGGGCAGACCCAGTACTTC.

The gene calls are TRBV7-9 and TRBJ2-3; 10 nucleotides agree with TRBD2. From germline, CDR1 is SEHNR and CDR2 FQNEAQ (reference sequence). V trimming: 5 bases; J trimming: 1 base; junction bases outside the gene matches: 6. CDR3 length: 16 amino acids. CDR3: CASSPVAGGGTDTQYF. CDR3 DNA sequence: TGTGCCAGCAGCCCAGTAGCGGGAGGCGGCACAGATACGCAGTATTTT.

This clonotype appeared a few times. The chain uses TRBV20-1 and TRBJ2-7; 11 nucleotides line up with TRBD2. The CDR3 consists of 14 residues. Germline values: CDR1 DFQATT, CDR2 SNEGSKA (reference sequence). The J segment lost 5 bases and the V segment lost 7 bases, leaving 10 bases of the junction unmatched. This CDR3 reads CSVRGLAGGDEQYF. For the CDR3, the DNA is TGCAGTGTTCGCGGACTAGCGGGTGGAGACGAGCAGTACTTC.

The chain recombines TRBV27 with TRBJ2-5; 10 bases map to TRBD1. The V and J ends lost 4 bases and 2 bases, in that order; junction bases with no gene match: 13. Germline assignment: CDR1 MNHEY and CDR2 SMNVEV (reference sequence). The CDR3 is made up of 18 amino acids. CDR3 nucleotide sequence: TGTGCCAGCAGTTCCACCGGGACAGGGGAACTCAGGCAAGAGACCCAGTACTTC. It yields the protein CASSSTGTGELRQETQYF.

This rearrangement joins TRBV29-1 to TRBJ2-1, with TRBD2 matching over 10 bases. The V segment lost 1 base and the J segment 4 bases; nucleotides outside the gene matches: 7. The CDR3 runs 16 residues. Germline V CDR1 and CDR2: SQVTM, ANQGSEA. The CDR3 region is CSVEGPTSGVYNEQFF. The CDR3 DNA sequence: TGCAGCGTTGAAGGCCCAACTAGCGGGGTTTACAATGAGCAGTTCTTC.

There are a few counts of this clonotype. This chain joins TRBV5-1 and TRBJ2-7, with 7 bases that match TRBD2. CDR3 length: 15 amino acids. Germline loops: CDR1 SGHRS, CDR2 YFSETQ. Trimming cost V 2 bases and J 0 bases; bases outside gene matches: 5. The CDR3 spells CASSLAGKSSYEQYF. CDR3 in DNA: TGCGCCAGCAGCTTAGCGGGAAAGAGCTCCTACGAGCAGTACTTC.

In this sample, this clonotype turned up a few times. The chain employs TRBV10-3 and TRBJ2-3; 12 bases agree with TRBD2. The V gene's germline CDR1 is ENHRY and CDR2 SYGVKD. Losses at the gene ends were 10 bases for V and 0 bases for J; bases not matched to a gene: 2. The CDR3 extends over 14 amino acids. The CDR3 coding sequence is TGTGCCAGCGGGACTAGCGGGAGCACAGATACGCAGTATTTT. Its protein is CASGTSGSTDTQYF.

This clonotype was observed a handful of times. V usage is TRBV30 and J usage is TRBJ2-3, with TRBD2 matching over 7 bases. J gave up 0 bases and V 2 bases, and 5 bases lay outside the gene matches. This CDR3 is 15 amino acids long. CDR1 is GTSNPN and CDR2 is SVGIG in the germline V gene (reference sequence). For the CDR3, the DNA is TGTGCCTGGAGTTCTGGCGGGAGCAGCACAGATACGCAGTATTTT. It is translated as CAWSSGGSSTDTQYF.

This clonotype was seen only a few times. The chain joins TRBV19 to TRBJ2-1; D is unresolved. CDR1 is LNHDA and CDR2 is SQIVND in the germline V gene (reference sequence). CDR3 length: 18 residues. Trimming removed 6 bases from V and 4 bases from J, with 25 bases in between. CDR3 nucleotide sequence: TGTGCCAGTAGAAGGGTGGCGGACGGAAGGGTACCGTACAATGAGCAGTTCTTC. Translated: CASRRVADGRVPYNEQFF.

This clonotype occurred a few times. The V call is TRBV5-1, the J call TRBJ2-3; D call uncertain. The ends were cut back, 4 bases at V and 4 bases at J, with 13 bases in the middle. This CDR3 spans 14 amino acids. Germline V gene sequence: CDR1 SGHRS, CDR2 YFSETQ. The CDR3 protein is CASSPPLGADTQYF. In DNA form, the CDR3 reads TGCGCCAGCAGCCCCCCTTTGGGCGCAGATACGCAGTATTTT.

In its sample, this clonotype was seen a few times. V gene TRBV12-3 or TRBV12-4 combines with J gene TRBJ2-5, with D perhaps given as TRBD1 or TRBD2 (5 bases each). V lost 1 base and J lost 5, with 11 bases in between. The CDR3 is 14 amino acids. The chain's CDR3 is CASSLVGARETQYF. In nucleotides, the CDR3 is TGTGCCAGCAGTTTAGTCGGGGCCCGGGAGACCCAGTACTTC.

The V gene is TRBV20-1, the J gene TRBJ1-5, with a possible D match to TRBD1 (6 bases). Germline CDR1 reads DFQATT; CDR2 reads SNEGSKA (reference sequence). V was shortened by 3 bases and J by 4 bases, with 13 bases between the two germline ends. CDR3 length equals 14 residues. The CDR3 bases are TGCAGTGCTAGGGGGGCATCCCGAAATCAGCCCCAGCATTTT. Protein product: CSARGASRNQPQHF.

This clonotype was recorded a few times. J is TRBJ2-3 and V is TRBV10-1; D call uncertain. Per the germline V gene, CDR1 is WNHNN and CDR2 is SYGVQD (reference sequence). V was trimmed by 2 bases and J by 2 bases, leaving 8 bases between them. The CDR3 spans 14 residues. In DNA, the CDR3 is TGCGCCAGCAGTGAGAGGGTACTCACAGATACGCAGTATTTT. Protein: CASSERVLTDTQYF.

This clonotype was counted only a few times. The junction departs from the called germline gene at one end, perhaps through a read error. CDR3 nucleotides: TGTGCCAGCAGCCTCGGCCGGGTCTATGGCTACACCTTC. It yields the protein CASSLGRVYGYTF. V is TRBV5-1 and J is TRBJ1-2; D is unresolved. The CDR3 runs to 13 residues. The germline gives CDR1 SGHRS, CDR2 YFSETQ.

The V call is TRBV30, the J call TRBJ2-1; no firm D call. Germline V gene data show CDR1 as GTSNPN and CDR2 as SVGIG (reference sequence). The CDR3 totals 15 residues. Trimming left V 2 bases short and J 9 bases short, with 20 bases between. CDR3 bases: TGTGCCTGGAGTTTGAGTGGTACCCTGGTCGGTGAGCAGTTCTTC. Its protein product is CAWSLSGTLVGEQFF.

J is TRBJ2-7 and V is TRBV20-1; 8 bases agree with TRBD2. CDR1 is DFQATT, CDR2 SNEGSKA, per germline (reference sequence). This CDR3 contains 13 residues. Trimming removed 6 bases from V and 3 bases from J; junction bases left unmatched: 7. CDR3 region: CSATGLAGYEQYF. CDR3 DNA: TGCAGTGCGACCGGACTAGCTGGCTACGAGCAGTACTTC.

J is TRBJ2-5 and V is TRBV5-1, with 9 positions matching TRBD1. The V gene end was trimmed by 1 base and the J gene end by 4 bases; junction bases not matched to a gene: 5. The V gene's germline CDR1 is SGHRS and CDR2 YFSETQ. The CDR3 is made up of 15 amino acids. The DNA of the CDR3 is TGCGCCAGCAGCTTGATGGACAGGGGCGGAGAGACCCAGTACTTC. Translating gives CASSLMDRGGETQYF. The entire variable domain, with the rest obtained from reference TRBV5-1 and TRBJ2-5, is as follows: KAGVTQTPRYLIKTRGQQVTLSCSPISGHRSVSWYQQTPGQGLQFLFEYFSETQRNKGNFPGRFSGRQFSNSRSEMNVSTLELGDSALYLCASSLMDRGGETQYFGPGTRLLVL.

The chain links TRBV5-6 to TRBJ2-3, with 9 nucleotides matching TRBD2. Germline CDR1 reads SGHDT; CDR2 reads YYEEEE. The trim removed 5 bases at V and 9 bases at J, leaving 13 bases unmatched. CDR3 length: 15 amino acids. The CDR3 region has the DNA TGTGCCAGCAGTCCCGGTGGCGGGAGGGATATCACGCAGTATTTT. Translating it yields CASSPGGGRDITQYF.

A note on this clonotype: The germline gene is not matched at one end of the junction; a read error may be the cause. The chain combines TRBV20-1 with TRBJ2-3; D call uncertain. The CDR3 is made up of 14 amino acids. Per germline, CDR1 DFQATT and CDR2 SNEGSKA (reference sequence). Here the CDR3 reads CSATYRRSTDTQYF. CDR3 bases: TGCAGTGCTACTTACCGTCGAAGCACAGATACGCAATATTTT.

This clonotype was observed a handful of times. J is TRBJ2-2 and V is TRBV20-1; TRBD1 matches 10 bases. The germline gives CDR1 DFQATT, CDR2 SNEGSKA (reference sequence). This CDR3 is built from 15 residues. V was pared by 1 base and J by 6 bases, with 5 bases of the junction left unmatched. CDR3 coding DNA: TGCAGTGCTAGAGCCCTTGGGACAGGGGCCGGGGAGCTGTTTTTT. Translated: CSARALGTGAGELFF.

This clonotype was detected a few times. The V and J genes are TRBV5-1 and TRBJ2-7; the D gene is possibly TRBD2 (6 bases). V gave up 5 bases and J gave up 6 bases, with 15 bases separating them. The CDR3 covers 13 residues. Germline CDR1 reads SGHRS; CDR2 reads YFSETQ. The CDR3 region is CASRGAGNPEQYF. The DNA for the CDR3 is TGCGCCAGCAGGGGAGCGGGCAATCCCGAGCAGTACTTC.

This chain connects TRBV29-1 to TRBJ1-2; D possibly corresponds to TRBD1 (6 bases). Trimming removed 6 bases at V and 2 bases at J, with 13 bases between. Germline CDR1 and CDR2: SQVTM and ANQGSEA. CDR3 length equals 13 residues. The CDR3, as DNA: TGCAGCGTCAGGGGCGGAGGGAACTATGGCTACACCTTC. Its translation is CSVRGGGNYGYTF.

Only a few counts were recorded for this clonotype. V gene TRBV3-1 combines with J gene TRBJ2-1; D is uncertain. This CDR3 is built from 14 residues. Germline CDR1 and CDR2: LGHDT and YNNKEL (reference sequence). V shed 0 bases and J shed 6 bases, with 9 bases lying between them. The CDR3 protein is CASSQEVIFNEQFF. CDR3 sequence (DNA): TGTGCCAGCAGCCAAGAGGTGATATTCAATGAGCAGTTCTTC.

Notes on this clonotype: This may be a read error: a much more frequent sequence differs by one nucleotide. The J gene is TRBJ1-1, the V gene TRBV5-1, with D unresolved. The CDR3 extends over 12 amino acids. CDR1 is SGHRS and CDR2 is YFSETQ in the germline V gene. This CDR3 reads CASSLESTDAFF. The CDR3 DNA follows: TGCGCCAGCAGCTTGGAGAGCACTGACGCTTTCTTT.

V gene TRBV7-7 combines with J gene TRBJ2-5, with D perhaps matching TRBD2 (6 bases). The V end was cut by 5 bases, the J end by 2 bases, with 15 bases between. This CDR3 has 15 amino acids. Germline assignment: CDR1 SSHAT and CDR2 FNYEAQ (reference sequence). The CDR3 DNA is TGTGCCAGCAGCCCACAGGCGGGGAGGCAAGAGACCCAGTACTTC. This encodes CASSPQAGRQETQYF.